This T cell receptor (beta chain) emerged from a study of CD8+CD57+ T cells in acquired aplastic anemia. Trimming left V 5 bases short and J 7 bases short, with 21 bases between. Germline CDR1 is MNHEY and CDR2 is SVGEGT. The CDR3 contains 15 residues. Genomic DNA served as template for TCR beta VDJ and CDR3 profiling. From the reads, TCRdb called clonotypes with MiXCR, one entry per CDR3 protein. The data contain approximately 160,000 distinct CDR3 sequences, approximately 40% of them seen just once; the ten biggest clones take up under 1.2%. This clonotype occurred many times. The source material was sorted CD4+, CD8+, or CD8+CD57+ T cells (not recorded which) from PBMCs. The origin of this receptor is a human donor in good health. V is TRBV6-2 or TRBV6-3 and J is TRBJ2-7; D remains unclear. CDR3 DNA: TGTGCCAGCAGTAACACCCCGCCCGATCTGGGGGAGCAGTACTTC. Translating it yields CASSNTPPDLGEQYF.